These 26 T cell receptor beta chains originate from one sample sequenced in a study of blood T cell repertoires in COVID-19. Clones were sequenced by immunoSEQ multiplex PCR, and TCRdb holds only the in-frame ones, with some missing. In the table there are some 58,000 clones, around four fifths of which are singletons. The sequenced sample was peripheral blood. Source of these receptors: a human donor in a cohort sampled during active COVID-19.

This chain uses TRBV28 with TRBJ2-3, with TRBD2 matching over 12 bases. V shed 5 bases and J 4 bases; nucleotides not matched to a gene: 1. This CDR3 contains 14 residues. CDR1 is MDHEN, CDR2 SYDVKM, per germline. The CDR3 DNA reads TGTGCCAGCAGTCTAGCGGGAGGGTCAGATACGCAGTATTTT. Protein product: CASSLAGGSDTQYF.

The rearrangement links TRBV16 to TRBJ1-2; D might be TRBD1 (6 bases). The CDR3 length is 13 residues. Between the trimmed V and J ends, which lost 5 bases and 7 bases, there was a span of 14 bases. Germline-derived CDR1 and CDR2 are KGHSY and FQNENV. DNA of the CDR3: TGTGCCAGCAGCTATGGGACACCGGCTGGCTACACCTTC. Translation: CASSYGTPAGYTF. Drawing the rest from reference TRBV16 and TRBJ1-2, the complete variable domain is GEEVAQTPKHLVRGEGQKAKLYCAPIKGHSYVFWYQQVLKNEFKFLISFQNENVFDETGMPKERFSAKCLPNSPCSLEIQATKLEDSAVYFCASSYGTPAGYTFGSGTRLTVV.

This clone was recorded only once. Here the CDR3 reads CASARTGISYGYTF. Here the CDR3 DNA reads TGTGCCAGCGCCAGGACAGGAATCAGCTATGGCTACACCTTC. The chain recombines TRBV27 with TRBJ1-2; TRBD1 matches 7 bases. The length of the CDR3 is 14 residues. The J segment lost 4 bases and the V segment lost 8 bases, leaving 10 bases of the junction unmatched. CDR1 MNHEY and CDR2 SMNVEV come from the germline V gene (reference sequence).

J is TRBJ2-2 and V is TRBV4-2; the match to TRBD1 covers 9 bases. Germline CDR1 reads LGHNA; CDR2 reads YNFKEQ. The CDR3 runs 17 residues. V lost 4 bases to trimming and J lost 3 bases; unmatched junction nucleotides: 9. This CDR3 reads CASSRTEGQGDTGELFF. CDR3 DNA sequence: TGTGCCAGCAGCCGCACCGAGGGACAGGGAGACACCGGGGAGCTGTTTTTT.

The chain has TRBV6-1 and TRBJ1-5; 7 nucleotides agree with TRBD1. Losses at the gene ends were 3 bases for V and 7 bases for J; bases not matched to a gene: 9. Germline V lookup: CDR1 MNHNS, CDR2 SASEGT. The CDR3 is made up of 15 amino acids. The CDR3 bases are TGTGCCAGCAGTGAGCAGTGGCAGGGGGGCCAGCCCCAGCATTTT. Translation gives CASSEQWQGGQPQHF.

This clone came up a few times. The chain employs TRBV6-5 and TRBJ1-6; 7 positions agree with TRBD1. The germline gives CDR1 MNHEY, CDR2 SVGAGI. Trimming removed 11 bases from V and 1 base from J; junction bases left unmatched: 2. CDR3 length equals 13 residues. CDR3 residues: CAGQDSYNSPLHF. Here the CDR3 DNA reads TGTGCCGGACAGGATTCCTATAATTCACCCCTCCACTTT.

The J gene is TRBJ2-7, the V gene TRBV19, with D possibly being TRBD1 (6 bases). V was cut by 5 bases and J by 2 bases, with 13 bases left in between. Per the germline V gene, CDR1 is LNHDA and CDR2 is SQIVND (reference sequence). CDR3 length: 14 amino acids. The chain's CDR3 is CASSRRQAPYEQYF. The DNA of the CDR3 is TGTGCCAGTAGTCGCCGACAGGCTCCCTACGAGCAGTACTTC. The full variable domain, completed using reference TRBV19 and TRBJ2-7, is DGGITQSPKYLFRKEGQNVTLSCEQNLNHDAMYWYRQDPGQGLRLIYYSQIVNDFQKGDIAEGYSVSREKKESFPLTVTSAQKNPTAFYLCASSRRQAPYEQYFGPGTRLTVT.

This clone was counted between two and nine times. CDR3 sequence (DNA): TGTGCCAGTAGTCCCGGACTGTACAATGAGCAGTTCTTC. Protein: CASSPGLYNEQFF. The chain carries TRBV19 and TRBJ2-1; perhaps TRBD2 as D (5 bases). Germline CDR1 LNHDA, CDR2 SQIVND (reference sequence). CDR3 length equals 13 residues. V lost 5 bases to trimming and J lost 4 bases, with 9 bases between them.

This clone came up once. V gene TRBV19 combines with J gene TRBJ1-4; D perhaps matches TRBD1 (5 bases). With 6 bases removed from V and 4 bases from J, the gap between germline ends came to 9 bases. The CDR3 sequence is 13 residues long. Germline-derived CDR1 and CDR2 are LNHDA and SQIVND (reference sequence). The DNA of the CDR3 is TGTGCCAGTAGCGGGACTTTTAATGAAAAACTGTTTTTT. Protein sequence: CASSGTFNEKLFF.

This chain joins TRBV5-4 and TRBJ1-5; D is possibly TRBD1 (5 bases). Trimming took 4 bases from V and 7 from J, leaving 12 bases between them. The germline V gene has CDR1 SGHNT and CDR2 YYREEE (reference sequence). The CDR3 has 13 residues. In DNA form, the CDR3 reads TGTGCCAGCAGCCCAGAGTCAGGGCAGCCCCAGCATTTT. This sequence encodes CASSPESGQPQHF.

The rearrangement joins TRBV10-1 to TRBJ2-3; a possible D gene is TRBD1 (5 bases). This CDR3 is built from 14 residues. Germline loops: CDR1 WNHNN, CDR2 SYGVQD (reference sequence). Trimming cost V 2 bases and J 6 bases, with 12 bases left between them. In DNA, the CDR3 is TGCGCCAGCAGTGAGGTCAGGACATTGGATACGCAGTATTTT. Protein sequence: CASSEVRTLDTQYF.

The chain is built from TRBV5-4 and TRBJ2-2, with D perhaps matching TRBD2 (6 bases). The CDR3 runs 16 residues. The germline V gene has CDR1 SGHNT and CDR2 YYREEE (reference sequence). The V end was cut by 0 bases, the J end by 4 bases, with 13 bases between. The chain's CDR3 is CASSLGRGRSTGELFF. CDR3 in DNA: TGTGCCAGCAGCTTGGGGAGGGGTAGGAGCACCGGGGAGCTGTTTTTT.

The rearrangement uses TRBV27 and TRBJ2-7; 11 bases are shared with TRBD1. The CDR3 extends over 18 amino acids. In germline, CDR1 is MNHEY, CDR2 SMNVEV (reference sequence). Trimming at V came to 3 bases and at J to 6 bases, leaving 16 bases not matched to a gene. The CDR3 sequence: CASSFSSLAGTGGVEQYF. CDR3 nucleotides: TGTGCCAGCAGTTTCTCTTCCTTGGCGGGGACAGGGGGTGTCGAGCAGTACTTC.

This rearrangement joins TRBV19 to TRBJ1-2; TRBD1 agrees at 8 bases. J gave up 8 bases and V 7 bases, and 6 bases lay outside the gene matches. Germline V gives CDR1 LNHDA, CDR2 SQIVND (reference sequence). There are 12 residues in the CDR3. CDR3 sequence: CASTQGARGYTF. DNA of the CDR3: TGTGCCAGTACGCAGGGGGCGAGAGGCTACACCTTC.

This chain links TRBV6-2 or TRBV6-3 with TRBJ2-7; 9 positions match TRBD2. The germline V gene encodes CDR1 MNHEY and CDR2 SVGEGT. The CDR3 has 14 amino acids. V shed 0 bases, J shed 6 bases, and the junction held 3 bases outside the gene matches. This CDR3 is CASSYSRGGPEQYF. In nucleotides, the CDR3 is TGTGCCAGCAGTTACTCGCGGGGGGGCCCCGAGCAGTACTTC.

The chain is built from TRBV27 and TRBJ2-5; weak D call: TRBD2 (6 bases). CDR1 is MNHEY and CDR2 is SMNVEV in the germline V gene (reference sequence). This CDR3 is 17 amino acids long. Trimming shortened V by 6 bases and J by 1 base, and 21 bases separated the two germline ends. The CDR3 spells CASSRGLIVPPQETQYF. The DNA for the CDR3 is TGTGCCAGCAGCCGCGGACTAATCGTTCCCCCCCAAGAGACCCAGTACTTC.

In this sample, this clone turned up once. The V and J genes are TRBV28 and TRBJ1-2; 7 bases map to TRBD1. Germline CDR1 and CDR2: MDHEN and SYDVKM. The CDR3 loop spans 16 amino acids. Trimming cost V 5 bases and J 8 bases; bases outside gene matches: 17. The CDR3, as DNA: TGTGCCAGCAGTCCTCCTGGACAGGTGGGGGTAAGAGGCTACACCTTC. This sequence encodes CASSPPGQVGVRGYTF.

J is TRBJ2-1 and V is TRBV18; TRBD2 might be the D (5 bases). Germline assignment: CDR1 KGHSH and CDR2 LQKENI. V lost 5 bases and J 6 bases, leaving 17 bases between the germline ends. The CDR3 consists of 15 residues. Written as DNA, the CDR3 is TGTGCCAGCTCAAGTTTAACTAGAAGGCTCAATGAGCAGTTCTTC. Protein product: CASSSLTRRLNEQFF. Combining the CDR3 with reference TRBV18 and TRBJ2-1 gives the whole variable domain NAGVMQNPRHLVRRRGQEARLRCSPMKGHSHVYWYRQLPEEGLKFMVYLQKENIIDESGMPKERFSAEFPKEGPSILRIQQVVRGDSAAYFCASSSLTRRLNEQFFGPGTRLTVL.

The rearrangement links TRBV7-2 to TRBJ1-3; 8 nucleotides align to TRBD1. V lost 5 bases to trimming and J lost 0 bases; unmatched junction nucleotides: 6. CDR1 is SGHTA and CDR2 is FQGNSA in the germline V gene. The CDR3 consists of 16 residues. The CDR3, as DNA: TGTGCCAGCAGCGCCGGACAGGGCCTCTCTGGAAACACCATATATTTT. Translating it yields CASSAGQGLSGNTIYF.

The V call is TRBV6-5, the J call TRBJ1-2; D is unclear. Germline CDR1 is MNHEY and CDR2 is SVGAGI. The CDR3 covers 12 residues. With 7 bases removed from V and 7 bases from J, the gap between germline ends came to 13 bases. The CDR3 loop is CASTGSNLGYTF. DNA for the CDR3: TGTGCCAGCACAGGTTCAAATCTTGGCTACACCTTC.

The chain employs TRBV28 and TRBJ2-7, with 7 nucleotides matching TRBD1. The CDR3 sequence is 14 residues long. CDR1 and CDR2 from the germline V gene are MDHEN and SYDVKM. Trimming at V came to 3 bases and at J to 6 bases, leaving 8 bases not matched to a gene. The CDR3 region has the DNA TGTGCCAGCAGTTTCCCCGACAGGGTAGGCGAGCAGTACTTC. It yields the protein CASSFPDRVGEQYF.

This clone was observed a handful of times. The chain combines TRBV19 with TRBJ1-3; no definite D call. CDR1 LNHDA and CDR2 SQIVND come from the germline V gene (reference sequence). The CDR3 loop spans 14 amino acids. V shed 3 bases and J shed 7 bases, with 13 bases lying between them. CDR3 bases: TGTGCCAGTAGTATCCCGCAGCGGGCGAACACCATATATTTT. Its protein is CASSIPQRANTIYF.

This rearrangement joins TRBV6-6 to TRBJ2-2; D might be TRBD2 (6 bases). This CDR3 has 15 amino acids. The germline V gene has CDR1 MNHNY and CDR2 SVGAGI (reference sequence). Between the trimmed V and J ends, which lost 2 bases and 4 bases, there was a span of 11 bases. The CDR3 loop is CASSYIEGGTGELFF. In DNA form, the CDR3 reads TGTGCCAGCAGTTACATAGAGGGAGGCACCGGGGAGCTGTTTTTT.

This clone was seen ten or more times. The V call is TRBV28, the J call TRBJ2-7; 11 bases agree with TRBD2. The J segment lost 2 bases and the V segment lost 5 bases, leaving 8 bases of the junction unmatched. The CDR3 has 16 amino acids. The germline CDR1 and CDR2 sequences are MDHEN and SYDVKM. CDR3 region: CASSLGTSGGAYEQYF. The CDR3 DNA sequence: TGTGCCAGCAGTCTCGGGACTAGCGGAGGAGCCTACGAGCAGTACTTC. The variable domain in full, completed from reference TRBV28 and TRBJ2-7, reads DVKVTQSSRYLVKRTGEKVFLECVQDMDHENMFWYRQDPGLGLRLIYFSYDVKMKEKGDIPEGYSVSREKKERFSLILESASTNQTSMYLCASSLGTSGGAYEQYFGPGTRLTVT.

This chain uses TRBV11-2 with TRBJ1-2; possibly TRBD1 for D (6 bases). V lost 5 bases and J lost 8, with 15 bases in between. Germline CDR1 SGHAT, CDR2 FQNNGV. The CDR3 is 13 residues long. The CDR3 sequence: CASSATGNDGYTF. The CDR3, as DNA: TGTGCCAGCAGCGCCACAGGGAATGACGGCTACACCTTC. The variable domain in full, with the rest retrieved from reference TRBV11-2 and TRBJ1-2, is EAGVAQSPRYKIIEKRQSVAFWCNPISGHATLYWYQQILGQGPKLLIQFQNNGVVDDSQLPKDRFSAERLKGVDSTLKIQPAKLEDSAVYLCASSATGNDGYTFGSGTRLTVV.

The V gene is TRBV5-6, the J gene TRBJ1-4; tentatively, D is TRBD1 (6 bases). Trimming shortened V by 3 bases and J by 0 bases, and 12 bases separated the two germline ends. CDR1 and CDR2 from the germline V gene are SGHDT and YYEEEE. The CDR3 has 16 residues. The CDR3 spells CASSSKPGATNEKLFF. The CDR3 region has the DNA TGTGCCAGCAGCTCAAAACCAGGGGCAACTAATGAAAAACTGTTTTTT. The full variable domain, rest sourced from reference TRBV5-6 and TRBJ1-4, is DAGVTQSPTHLIKTRGQQVTLRCSPKSGHDTVSWYQQALGQGPQFIFQYYEEEERQRGNFPDRFSGHQFPNYSSELNVNALLLGDSALYLCASSSKPGATNEKLFFGSGTQLSVL.